Listed below are T cell receptor beta chains from one sample, sequenced in a study of somatic mutations in cytotoxic T cells in rheumatoid arthritis. Sequencing was performed with immunoSEQ multiplex PCR; in TCRdb, only in-frame clones are kept and a portion is missing. This table holds 6,000 to 8,000 clones, roughly four fifths found once. The specimen was CD8+ T cells sorted from blood. The origin of the receptors is a woman aged 55 to 70 in good health. Both conserved end residues are part of each CDR3. The order of the fields is clone size, V gene, CDR3 length, J gene, CDR3 protein. Some rows have no size entry. The others give once, few or many, or a class for an expanded clone.

clone size: .
V gene: TRBV11-2
CDR3 length: 14
J gene: TRBJ2-4
CDR3 protein: CASSPWTEDNIQYF

clone size: .
V gene: TRBV9
CDR3 length: 14
J gene: TRBJ2-3
CDR3 protein: CASSADGSTDTQYF

clone size: once
V gene: TRBV6-1
CDR3 length: 14
J gene: TRBJ1-4
CDR3 protein: CASSVTGEVEKLFF

clone size: .
V gene: TRBV6-5
CDR3 length: 14
J gene: TRBJ2-2
CDR3 protein: CASSYSGGTGELFF

clone size: once
V gene: TRBV9
CDR3 length: 14
J gene: TRBJ1-1
CDR3 protein: CASSVVGGGTEAFF

clone size: .
V gene: TRBV9
CDR3 length: 15
J gene: TRBJ1-4
CDR3 protein: CASSVDQGGNEKLFF

clone size: .
V gene: TRBV21-1
CDR3 length: 15
J gene: TRBJ1-1
CDR3 protein: CASRCTRGCFTEAFF

clone size: .
V gene: TRBV7-9
CDR3 length: 14
J gene: TRBJ1-4
CDR3 protein: CASSSGHPNEKLFF

clone size: once
V gene: TRBV10-2
CDR3 length: 13
J gene: TRBJ2-7
CDR3 protein: CASSEGQVYEQYF

clone size: .
V gene: TRBV5-1
CDR3 length: 15
J gene: TRBJ1-1
CDR3 protein: CASRGQGNQGTEAFF

clone size: .
V gene: TRBV2
CDR3 length: 16
J gene: TRBJ2-3
CDR3 protein: CASRPGLAGHTDTQYF

clone size: once
V gene: TRBV7-9
CDR3 length: 12
J gene: TRBJ2-2
CDR3 protein: CASSLGAGELFF

clone size: .
V gene: TRBV28
CDR3 length: 15
J gene: TRBJ2-7
CDR3 protein: CASSPLGGGPHEQYF

clone size: .
V gene: TRBV11-1
CDR3 length: 16
J gene: TRBJ2-4
CDR3 protein: CASSLSRTGGVNIQYF

clone size: .
V gene: TRBV11-2
CDR3 length: 15
J gene: TRBJ2-2
CDR3 protein: CASSPGVINTGELFF

clone size: .
V gene: TRBV9
CDR3 length: 19
J gene: TRBJ2-3
CDR3 protein: CASSPTHGVAGADTDTQYF

clone size: few
V gene: TRBV4-2
CDR3 length: 15
J gene: TRBJ2-5
CDR3 protein: CASSQGGGAQETQYF

clone size: .
V gene: TRBV7-3
CDR3 length: 17
J gene: TRBJ1-1
CDR3 protein: CASSLWPQQGLNTEAFF

clone size: once
V gene: TRBV7-9
CDR3 length: 15
J gene: TRBJ2-7
CDR3 protein: CASSRPGTGIEEQYF

clone size: .
V gene: TRBV27
CDR3 length: 13
J gene: TRBJ2-7
CDR3 protein: CASSPGRGYEQYF

clone size: few
V gene: TRBV9
CDR3 length: 16
J gene: TRBJ2-2
CDR3 protein: CASSAGRTGGTGELFF

clone size: .
V gene: TRBV6-1
CDR3 length: 13
J gene: TRBJ2-7
CDR3 protein: CASSPYRGYEQYF

clone size: .
V gene: TRBV7-9
CDR3 length: 15
J gene: TRBJ1-1
CDR3 protein: CASSLPSGVNTEAFF

clone size: .
V gene: TRBV7-9
CDR3 length: 15
J gene: TRBJ2-5
CDR3 protein: CASSSEQTGLGTQYF

clone size: few
V gene: TRBV27
CDR3 length: 14
J gene: TRBJ1-2
CDR3 protein: CASSSAWDYYGYTF

clone size: .
V gene: TRBV7-9
CDR3 length: 17
J gene: TRBJ2-3
CDR3 protein: CASSSADRGPDTDTQYF

clone size: .
V gene: TRBV6-4
CDR3 length: 15
J gene: TRBJ2-1
CDR3 protein: CASSDASGPSNEQFF

clone size: .
V gene: TRBV29-1
CDR3 length: 13
J gene: TRBJ1-1
CDR3 protein: CSVEAEMNTEAFF

clone size: .
V gene: TRBV6-5
CDR3 length: 13
J gene: TRBJ2-7
CDR3 protein: CASSYGAGYEQYF

clone size: .
V gene: TRBV10-3
CDR3 length: 14
J gene: TRBJ1-1
CDR3 protein: CAISPDRGNTEAFF

clone size: once
V gene: TRBV21-1
CDR3 length: 16
J gene: TRBJ2-7
CDR3 protein: CARTFRDSLFLYEQYF

clone size: .
V gene: TRBV11-2
CDR3 length: 14
J gene: TRBJ2-3
CDR3 protein: CASSFLTSTDTQYF

clone size: once
V gene: TRBV4-1
CDR3 length: 15
J gene: TRBJ1-5
CDR3 protein: CASSQELYSNQPQHF

clone size: .
V gene: TRBV25-1
CDR3 length: 13
J gene: TRBJ2-1
CDR3 protein: CATDSYSYNEQFF

clone size: hyperexpanded
V gene: TRBV5-1
CDR3 length: 15
J gene: TRBJ2-7
CDR3 protein: CASTFGQGGVNEQYF

clone size: few
V gene: TRBV13
CDR3 length: 14
J gene: TRBJ2-7
CDR3 protein: CASSLGRASYEQYF

clone size: once
V gene: TRBV30
CDR3 length: 14
J gene: TRBJ2-1
CDR3 protein: CAWSVGGGGDEQFF

clone size: .
V gene: TRBV7-9
CDR3 length: 15
J gene: TRBJ2-7
CDR3 protein: CASSLALPRAYEQYF

clone size: .
V gene: TRBV6-1
CDR3 length: 17
J gene: TRBJ2-3
CDR3 protein: CASSETTGTLSTDTQYF

clone size: .
V gene: TRBV28
CDR3 length: 14
J gene: TRBJ2-3
CDR3 protein: CASSIQSTGDTQYF

clone size: .
V gene: TRBV30
CDR3 length: 13
J gene: TRBJ1-1
CDR3 protein: CAWTNGHNTEAFF

clone size: .
V gene: TRBV29-1
CDR3 length: 22
J gene: TRBJ1-2
CDR3 protein: CSVGPQSGTGDLTRGFGYGYTF

clone size: .
V gene: TRBV5-6
CDR3 length: 14
J gene: TRBJ2-1
CDR3 protein: CASSTHHTYNEQFF

clone size: .
V gene: TRBV28
CDR3 length: 14
J gene: TRBJ1-5
CDR3 protein: CASREHNSNQPQHF

clone size: .
V gene: TRBV6-4
CDR3 length: 11
J gene: TRBJ1-1
CDR3 protein: CASRGGTEAFF

clone size: .
V gene: TRBV27
CDR3 length: 16
J gene: TRBJ1-1
CDR3 protein: CASSTLQGHTNTEAFF

clone size: .
V gene: TRBV21-1
CDR3 length: 16
J gene: TRBJ1-1
CDR3 protein: CASKFRGGKMNTEAFF

clone size: few
V gene: TRBV4-3
CDR3 length: 14
J gene: TRBJ2-7
CDR3 protein: CASSQDSDSYEQYF

clone size: .
V gene: TRBV6-4
CDR3 length: 17
J gene: TRBJ2-3
CDR3 protein: CASSDGGTSGDLNTQYF

clone size: .
V gene: TRBV6-1
CDR3 length: 13
J gene: TRBJ1-1
CDR3 protein: CASSDTTGPEAFF

clone size: .
V gene: TRBV13
CDR3 length: 16
J gene: TRBJ2-3
CDR3 protein: CASSLTSGISTDTQYF

clone size: .
V gene: TRBV19
CDR3 length: 15
J gene: TRBJ2-2
CDR3 protein: CASSSGTANTGELFF

clone size: .
V gene: TRBV30
CDR3 length: 15
J gene: TRBJ2-1
CDR3 protein: CAWSVIAGGYNEQFF

clone size: .
V gene: TRBV23-1
CDR3 length: 17
J gene: TRBJ2-5
CDR3 protein: CASSRTGTGGFEETQYF

clone size: .
V gene: TRBV27
CDR3 length: 16
J gene: .
CDR3 protein: CASSLFPGHPNYEQYF

clone size: .
V gene: TRBV5-1
CDR3 length: 14
J gene: TRBJ2-1
CDR3 protein: CASSLGGDFFEQFF

clone size: .
V gene: TRBV7-9
CDR3 length: 16
J gene: TRBJ2-1
CDR3 protein: CASSPPTSGYYNEQFF

clone size: .
V gene: TRBV19
CDR3 length: 14
J gene: TRBJ2-7
CDR3 protein: CASSPRDSSYEQYF

clone size: .
V gene: TRBV11-1
CDR3 length: 15
J gene: TRBJ2-7
CDR3 protein: CASTTGRTGSNEQYF